Listed below are T cell receptor beta chains from one sample, sequenced in a study of blood T cell repertoires in COVID-19. Produced via immunoSEQ multiplex PCR; TCRdb's table is partial and in-frame only. The sample lists 150,000 to 200,000 clones, 80% to 90% occurring once. Sequenced sample: peripheral blood. The origin of the receptors is a man aged 50-60 years with active or convalescent COVID-19. Both conserved end residues are trimmed from each CDR3.

cdr3_aa v_call
ASSGRDRDTEAF TRBV3-1/TRBV3-2
ASTFVALSGGRYT TRBV5-6
AWDFGTGGGYT TRBV30
ASGTDRDEKLF TRBV12-5
ASTGYQETQY TRBV28
ASSLWGTGESSDTQY TRBV7-6
ASSPGGSVEKLF TRBV4-1
ASSINPGTQSPLH TRBV19
ASSLQGAVTEAF TRBV5-1
ASSLALAGGDTQY TRBV11-2
ASREQGDTDTQY TRBV28
ASSQIQGVNTEAF TRBV3-1/TRBV3-2
ASSERQKETQY TRBV2
ASSLWASGNNEQF TRBV7-3
ASSLRNGGATNEKLF TRBV5-7
ASSFRETYEQY TRBV5-5
ASSGTSGIGEQF TRBV9
ASSVSGREGTDTQY TRBV2
ASSEVETGPDRGEDSNEKLF TRBV6-1
ASSYPASGPAEQF TRBV6-2/TRBV6-3
ASSLFPEAF TRBV11-3
ASSQGGGTGYT TRBV3-1/TRBV3-2
ASSQDRDKVMV TRBV4-3
ASSKKTGREVGGYT TRBV21-1
SVRTGGDNSPLH TRBV29-1
ASSPKTGGNYGYT TRBV7-9
ASSPTGSSYEQY TRBV6-4
ASHTGGFSGNTIY TRBV6-5
ASSQDLRGRYGYT TRBV19
AISESTGGTVNYGYT TRBV10-3
ASSIGQGWNTEAF TRBV19
ASSQVWPQETQY TRBV4-3
ASSTTGDNDEGNQPQH TRBV6-2/TRBV6-3
AISDGRQGGYT TRBV10-3
ASSVGQGGNNEQY TRBV9
SVDIEAF TRBV29-1
ASSLGTALNEKLF TRBV11-2
ASGPYLALGETQY TRBV7-2
ASSLQVSMYAGAYGYT TRBV5-5
ASSDFWTLTYEQY TRBV6-4
ASSPSQEDEAF TRBV18
ASSSSGTEFNYGYT TRBV7-2